This T cell receptor (beta chain) was profiled in a study of beta chain features in type 1 diabetes. Study-wide background: Taken together, all samples contributed approximately 110,000,000 examined sorted cells. Study findings and constraints: Shortening that was moderate but significant affected the TCRB CDR3s of Type 1 diabetes patients in all four CD4+ subsets.

V lost 1 base to trimming and J lost 3 bases; unmatched junction nucleotides: 7. This CDR3 has 17 residues. The germline gives CDR1 LGHNA, CDR2 YSLEER. Points on this clone: What it binds is not known.

Of the isolated RNA, all was reverse transcribed, and so the sequenced material was expressed TCRB transcripts. TCRdb keeps only in-frame clones here, not all; method: immunoSEQ multiplex PCR. The repertoire holds 150,000 to 200,000 clones, with 7.5% to 9.5% as singletons. The sample was central memory CD4+ T cells from blood. This TCR came from a woman aged 18-29 years with type 1 diabetes. This chain uses TRBV4-3 with TRBJ2-1, with 9 bases fitting TRBD2. This chain's CDR3 is CASSQVLAGTHYNEQFF. CDR3 nucleotides: TGCGCCAGCAGCCAAGTTCTAGCGGGAACACACTACAATGAGCAGTTCTTC.